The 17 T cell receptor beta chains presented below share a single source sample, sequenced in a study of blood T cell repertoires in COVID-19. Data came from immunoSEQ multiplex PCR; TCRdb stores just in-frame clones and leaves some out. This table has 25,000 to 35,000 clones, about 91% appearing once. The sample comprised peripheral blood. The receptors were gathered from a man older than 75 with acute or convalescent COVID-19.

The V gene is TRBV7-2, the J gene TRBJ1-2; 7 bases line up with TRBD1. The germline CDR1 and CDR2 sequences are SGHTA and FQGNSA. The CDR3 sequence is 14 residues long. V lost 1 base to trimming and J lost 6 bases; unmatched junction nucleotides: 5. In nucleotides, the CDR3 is TGTGCCAGCAGCTTAGGGCGACAGGGACATGGCTACACCTTC. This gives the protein CASSLGRQGHGYTF.

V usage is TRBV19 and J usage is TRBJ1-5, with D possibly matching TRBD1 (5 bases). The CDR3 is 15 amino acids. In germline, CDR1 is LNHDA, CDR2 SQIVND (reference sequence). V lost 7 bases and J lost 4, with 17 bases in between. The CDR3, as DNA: TGTGCCAGTACCCCGGGCCCGGGGGGGAATCAGCCCCAGCATTTT. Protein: CASTPGPGGNQPQHF.

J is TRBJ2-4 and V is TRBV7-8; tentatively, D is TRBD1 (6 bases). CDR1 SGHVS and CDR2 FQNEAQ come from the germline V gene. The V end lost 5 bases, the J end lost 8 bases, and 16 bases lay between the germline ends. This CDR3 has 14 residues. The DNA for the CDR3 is TGTGCCAGCAGCCCAAACAGGGCCGCGGACATTCAGTACTTC. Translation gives CASSPNRAADIQYF.

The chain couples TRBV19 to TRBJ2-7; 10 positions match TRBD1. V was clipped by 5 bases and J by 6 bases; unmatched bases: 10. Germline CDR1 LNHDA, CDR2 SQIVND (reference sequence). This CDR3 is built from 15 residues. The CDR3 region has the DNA TGTGCCAGTAGTGTCCGACAGGGGGCTGAACTCGAGCAGTACTTC. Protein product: CASSVRQGAELEQYF.

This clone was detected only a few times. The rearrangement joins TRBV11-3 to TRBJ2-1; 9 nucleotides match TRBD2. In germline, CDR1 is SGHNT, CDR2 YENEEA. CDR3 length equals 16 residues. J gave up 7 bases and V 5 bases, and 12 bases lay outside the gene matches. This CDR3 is CASSPPGRGRANEQFF. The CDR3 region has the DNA TGTGCCAGCAGCCCCCCCGGTCGCGGGAGGGCAAATGAGCAGTTCTTC.

The CDR3 region is CASSIRRNQETQYF. CDR3 in DNA: TGTGCCAGCAGCATCCGGAGGAATCAAGAGACCCAGTACTTC. J is TRBJ2-5 and V is TRBV3-1 (or the pseudogene TRBV3-2); D possibly corresponds to TRBD2 (5 bases). The CDR3 spans 14 residues. Germline V gene lookup returns CDR1 LGHDT and CDR2 YNNKEL (reference sequence). V lost 5 bases and J 2 bases, leaving 12 bases between the germline ends.

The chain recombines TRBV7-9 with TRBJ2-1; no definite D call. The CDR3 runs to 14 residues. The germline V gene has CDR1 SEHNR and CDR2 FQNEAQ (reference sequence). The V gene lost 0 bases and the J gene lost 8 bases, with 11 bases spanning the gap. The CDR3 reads CASSLAPSFDEQFF. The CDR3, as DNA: TGTGCCAGCAGCTTAGCGCCCAGTTTCGATGAGCAGTTCTTC.

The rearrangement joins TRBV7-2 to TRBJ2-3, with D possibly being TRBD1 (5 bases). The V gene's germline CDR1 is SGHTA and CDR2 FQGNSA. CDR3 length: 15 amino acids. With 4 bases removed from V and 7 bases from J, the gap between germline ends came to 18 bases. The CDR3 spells CASSSSLQGGNTQYF. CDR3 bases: TGTGCCAGCAGCTCCTCACTCCAGGGCGGTAATACGCAGTATTTT.

Here the CDR3 DNA reads TGTGCCAGTAGTATCCAGGCCGCCTACGAGCAGTACTTC. Its translation: CASSIQAAYEQYF. The V call is TRBV19, the J call TRBJ2-7; no definite D call. From germline, CDR1 is LNHDA and CDR2 SQIVND (reference sequence). The CDR3 totals 13 residues. Trimming pared 3 bases from V and 2 bases from J, leaving 8 bases between.

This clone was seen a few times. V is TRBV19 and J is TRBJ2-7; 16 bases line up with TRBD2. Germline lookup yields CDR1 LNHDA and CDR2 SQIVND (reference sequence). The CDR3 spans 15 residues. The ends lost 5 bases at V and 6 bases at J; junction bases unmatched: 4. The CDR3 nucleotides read TGTGCCAGTAGTCCAGGGACTAGCGGGAGGGTCGAGCAGTACTTC. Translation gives CASSPGTSGRVEQYF.

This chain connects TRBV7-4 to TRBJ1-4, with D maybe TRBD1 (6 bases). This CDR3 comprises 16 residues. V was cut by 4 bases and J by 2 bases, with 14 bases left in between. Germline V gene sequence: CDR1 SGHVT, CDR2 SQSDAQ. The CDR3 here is CASSSQGRRTNEKLFF. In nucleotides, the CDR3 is TGTGCCAGCAGCTCTCAGGGGAGACGGACTAATGAAAAACTGTTTTTT.

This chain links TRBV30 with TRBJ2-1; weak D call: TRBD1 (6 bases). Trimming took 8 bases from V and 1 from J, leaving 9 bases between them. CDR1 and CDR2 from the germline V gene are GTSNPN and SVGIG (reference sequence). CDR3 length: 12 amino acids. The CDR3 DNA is TGTGCCCTGGGACAATCCTACAATGAGCAGTTCTTC. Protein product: CALGQSYNEQFF. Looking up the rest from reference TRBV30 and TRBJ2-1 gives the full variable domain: SQTIHQWPATLVQPVGSPLSLECTVEGTSNPNLYWYRQAAGRGLQLLFYSVGIGQISSEVPQNLSASRPQDRQFILSSKKLLLSDSGFYLCALGQSYNEQFFGPGTRLTVL.

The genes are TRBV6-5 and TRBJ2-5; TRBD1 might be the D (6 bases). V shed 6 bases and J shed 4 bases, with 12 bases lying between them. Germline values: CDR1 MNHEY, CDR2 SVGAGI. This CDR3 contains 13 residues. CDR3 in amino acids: CASRGPDRETQYF. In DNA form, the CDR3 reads TGTGCCAGCAGGGGACCGGACAGAGAGACCCAGTACTTC.

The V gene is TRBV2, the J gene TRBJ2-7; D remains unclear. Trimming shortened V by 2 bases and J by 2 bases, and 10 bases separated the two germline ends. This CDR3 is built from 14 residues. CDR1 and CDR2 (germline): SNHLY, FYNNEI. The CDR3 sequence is CASSELRFPYEQYF. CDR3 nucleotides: TGTGCCAGCAGTGAACTACGGTTCCCCTACGAGCAGTACTTC.

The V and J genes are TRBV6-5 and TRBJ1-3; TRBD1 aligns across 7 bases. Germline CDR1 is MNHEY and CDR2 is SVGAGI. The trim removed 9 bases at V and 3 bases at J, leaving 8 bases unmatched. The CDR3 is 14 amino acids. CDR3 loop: CASHQGQSGNTIYF. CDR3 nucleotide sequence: TGTGCCAGTCACCAGGGACAGAGTGGAAACACCATATATTTT.

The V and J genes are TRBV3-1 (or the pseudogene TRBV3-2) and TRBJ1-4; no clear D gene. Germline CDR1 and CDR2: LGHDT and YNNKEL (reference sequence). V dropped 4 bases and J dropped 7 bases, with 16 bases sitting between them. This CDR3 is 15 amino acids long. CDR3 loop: CASSLTYQAGEKLFF. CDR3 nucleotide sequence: TGTGCCAGCAGCCTAACTTACCAAGCTGGTGAAAAACTGTTTTTT.

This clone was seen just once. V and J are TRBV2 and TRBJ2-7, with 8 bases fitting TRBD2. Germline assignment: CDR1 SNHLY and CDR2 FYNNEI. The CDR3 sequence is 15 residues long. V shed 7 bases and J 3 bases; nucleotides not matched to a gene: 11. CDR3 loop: CASTKESSGDYEQYF. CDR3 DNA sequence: TGTGCCAGCACCAAAGAGAGTAGCGGGGACTACGAGCAGTACTTC.